This T cell receptor (beta chain) stems from a study of T cell responses to AZD1222 COVID-19 vaccine. In the case of this clone: Its target is not known.

Sequenced by immunoSEQ multiplex PCR; TCRdb stores in-frame clones only, minus some. The repertoire holds 80,000 or so clones, with about nine tenths as singletons. The study, taken as a whole, reports: Only a handful of individuals given AZD1222 were seropositive at baseline. Compared with day 0, the breadth and depth of the Spike-specific TCR repertoire rose significantly after two doses of AZD1222. No day 14 peak samples; only post-peak repertoires were characterized. Possibly, clonal diversity was underestimated; donors were largely white British and included more females.

The clonotype was recovered from an adult who received the AZD1222 COVID-19 vaccine. The sequences come from peripheral blood, collected 28 days after the second AZD1222 dose.

Here the CDR3 reads CASSPDRLSSSYEQYF. Here the CDR3 DNA reads TGTGCCAGCAGCCCCGACAGGCTCTCGAGCTCCTACGAGCAGTACTTC. V gene TRBV11-3 combines with J gene TRBJ2-7, with D perhaps matching TRBD1 (6 bases). Deletions cut 5 bases from V and 0 bases from J, with 17 bases between. Germline values: CDR1 SGHNT, CDR2 YENEEA. CDR3 length equals 16 residues.